The rows below give T cell receptor beta chains drawn from one sample of a study of shared clonotypes between healthy human individuals. Only in-frame clones appear in the TCRdb table, and some are missing; sequencing was by immunoSEQ multiplex PCR. In the table there are roughly 2 million clones, about 95% of which are singletons. The sequenced sample consisted of naive CD8+ T cells sorted from blood. Every receptor here comes from a man younger than 35 in good health. Both conserved end residues are part of each CDR3. Each record gives: CDR3 DNA, CDR3 protein, D gene, V gene, clone size, J gene. A D gene is named only where the DNA matches it firmly. For some rows the clone size is stated as once, few or many, or as a class when expanded; others skip it.

CDR3 DNA: TGTGCCAGCAGTGAAGTATCCGAGAACAATGAGCAGTTCTTC
CDR3 protein: CASSEVSENNEQFF
D gene: NA
V gene: TRBV2
clone size: NA
J gene: TRBJ2-1

CDR3 DNA: TGTGCCAGTAGTTCGGGGGGATGGGGCAATCAGCCCCAGCATTTT
CDR3 protein: CASSSGGWGNQPQHF
D gene: NA
V gene: TRBV19
clone size: once
J gene: TRBJ1-5

CDR3 DNA: TGTGCCAGCAGCTTAGGGGGGGCGCGTCGTGGCTACACCTTC
CDR3 protein: CASSLGGARRGYTF
D gene: NA
V gene: TRBV7-9
clone size: NA
J gene: TRBJ1-2

CDR3 DNA: TGTGCCAGTTCCGGGACGTCCAACGCCTACGAGCAGTACTTC
CDR3 protein: CASSGTSNAYEQYF
D gene: NA
V gene: TRBV6-6
clone size: NA
J gene: TRBJ2-7

CDR3 DNA: TGTGCCAGCAGCTTTTACGAAAAACTGTTTTTT
CDR3 protein: CASSFYEKLFF
D gene: NA
V gene: TRBV5-5
clone size: NA
J gene: TRBJ1-4

CDR3 DNA: TGTGCCAGCAGTTTGGGAGGAGAAGCCCTCCTAGAGCAGTACTTC
CDR3 protein: CASSLGGEALLEQYF
D gene: NA
V gene: TRBV27
clone size: NA
J gene: TRBJ2-7

CDR3 DNA: TGTGCCAGCAGCTTAGCGCCACTGGGGAACACTGAAGCTTTCTTT
CDR3 protein: CASSLAPLGNTEAFF
D gene: NA
V gene: TRBV7-9
clone size: NA
J gene: TRBJ1-1

CDR3 DNA: TGCAGCGTTGAAGAAGGGGCGGGGTACTACAATGAGCAGTTCTTC
CDR3 protein: CSVEEGAGYYNEQFF
D gene: NA
V gene: TRBV29-1
clone size: NA
J gene: TRBJ2-1

CDR3 DNA: TGTGCCAGCAGCTTATACGAGGGTGCGACCTACGAGCAGTACTTC
CDR3 protein: CASSLYEGATYEQYF
D gene: NA
V gene: TRBV7-9
clone size: NA
J gene: TRBJ2-7

CDR3 DNA: TGTGCCAGCAGTTACCTAGCGGATGAAGAGACCCAGTACTTC
CDR3 protein: CASSYLADEETQYF
D gene: TRBD2
V gene: TRBV6-5
clone size: NA
J gene: TRBJ2-5

CDR3 DNA: TGTGCCAGCACCCCTAGTGAGGCGGGAGCGGAGACCCAGTACTTC
CDR3 protein: CASTPSEAGAETQYF
D gene: TRBD2
V gene: TRBV7-8
clone size: NA
J gene: TRBJ2-5

CDR3 DNA: TGTGCCAGCAGTCAGGGACTTTCCTACGAGCAGTACTTC
CDR3 protein: CASSQGLSYEQYF
D gene: NA
V gene: TRBV27
clone size: NA
J gene: TRBJ2-7

CDR3 DNA: TGTGCCAGCAGCCCAAGGGTGGGGGACAGCTACGAGCAGTACTTC
CDR3 protein: CASSPRVGDSYEQYF
D gene: TRBD1
V gene: TRBV5-4
clone size: NA
J gene: TRBJ2-7

CDR3 DNA: TGCGCCAGCAGCCAAGACGCCGCGGGAGGGTCATACGAGCAGTACTTC
CDR3 protein: CASSQDAAGGSYEQYF
D gene: TRBD2
V gene: TRBV4-3
clone size: NA
J gene: TRBJ2-7

CDR3 DNA: TGTGCCAGCAGCCTTAAGGGCCAGCTCACCGGGGAGCTGTTTTTT
CDR3 protein: CASSLKGQLTGELFF
D gene: NA
V gene: TRBV5-4
clone size: NA
J gene: TRBJ2-2

CDR3 DNA: TGTGCCAGCAGCCAAGAGGATTTCGGGGGAATGAACACTGAAGCTTTCTTT
CDR3 protein: CASSQEDFGGMNTEAFF
D gene: NA
V gene: TRBV14
clone size: NA
J gene: TRBJ1-1

CDR3 DNA: TGTGCCAGCAGTTTATCGGGGGAGACGCCCGGGGAGCTGTTTTTT
CDR3 protein: CASSLSGETPGELFF
D gene: NA
V gene: TRBV27
clone size: NA
J gene: TRBJ2-2

CDR3 DNA: TGTGCCAGCAGTTTATGGGAGGGGTTGAACACTGAAGCTTTCTTT
CDR3 protein: CASSLWEGLNTEAFF
D gene: NA
V gene: TRBV27
clone size: few
J gene: TRBJ1-1

CDR3 DNA: TGTGCCATCAGTGATACAGGCCTAGGGGACACTGAAGCTTTCTTT
CDR3 protein: CAISDTGLGDTEAFF
D gene: NA
V gene: TRBV10-3
clone size: NA
J gene: TRBJ1-1

CDR3 DNA: TGTGCCAGCAGCGACCCGGGACCGACCTTTGATACGCAGTATTTT
CDR3 protein: CASSDPGPTFDTQYF
D gene: NA
V gene: TRBV9
clone size: NA
J gene: TRBJ2-3

CDR3 DNA: TGTGCCTGCCGGACAGAGGGGGGCAACTCCAACGAGCAGTACTTC
CDR3 protein: CACRTEGGNSNEQYF
D gene: NA
V gene: TRBV30
clone size: NA
J gene: TRBJ2-7

CDR3 DNA: TGTGCCAGCAGCGGGGGTTATGGACTAGCAAGGGAGACCCAGTACTTC
CDR3 protein: CASSGGYGLARETQYF
D gene: TRBD2
V gene: TRBV5-4
clone size: NA
J gene: TRBJ2-5

CDR3 DNA: TGTGCCAGCAGTTACCCAGGGACAGGGCCCGACTCCTATAATTCACCCCTCCACTTT
CDR3 protein: CASSYPGTGPDSYNSPLHF
D gene: TRBD1
V gene: TRBV28
clone size: NA
J gene: TRBJ1-6